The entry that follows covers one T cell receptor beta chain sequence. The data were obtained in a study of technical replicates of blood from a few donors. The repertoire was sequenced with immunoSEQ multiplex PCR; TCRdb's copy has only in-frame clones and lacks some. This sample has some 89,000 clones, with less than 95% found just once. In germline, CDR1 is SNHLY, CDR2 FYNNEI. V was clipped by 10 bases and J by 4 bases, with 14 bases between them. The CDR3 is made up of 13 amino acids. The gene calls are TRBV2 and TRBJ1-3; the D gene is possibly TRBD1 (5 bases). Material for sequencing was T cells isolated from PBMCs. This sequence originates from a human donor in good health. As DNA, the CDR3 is TGTGCCAATGACAGACTCGGCGGAAACACCATATATTTT. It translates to CANDRLGGNTIYF.